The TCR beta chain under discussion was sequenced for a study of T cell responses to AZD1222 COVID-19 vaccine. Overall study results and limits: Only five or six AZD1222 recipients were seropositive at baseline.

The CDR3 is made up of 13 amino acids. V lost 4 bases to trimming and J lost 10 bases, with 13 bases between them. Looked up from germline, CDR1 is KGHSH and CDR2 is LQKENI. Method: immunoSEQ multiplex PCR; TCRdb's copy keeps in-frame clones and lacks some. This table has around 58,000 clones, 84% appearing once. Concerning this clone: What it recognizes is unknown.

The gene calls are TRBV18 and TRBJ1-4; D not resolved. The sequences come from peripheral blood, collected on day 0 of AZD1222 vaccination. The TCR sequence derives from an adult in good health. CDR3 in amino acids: CASSLLDDAKLFF. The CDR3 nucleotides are TGTGCCAGCTCACTTTTGGACGATGCAAAACTGTTTTTT.